This TCR beta chain originates from a study of CD8+CD57+ T cells in acquired aplastic anemia (dated by TCRdb to 2017 to 2018). For the study in its entirety: A mean of 3.2 ug of DNA, ranging from about 0.2 to 27.4 ug, was extracted from sorted CD4+ and CD8+ cells. An average of around 10 million reads for CD4+ cells and under 13 million reads for CD8+ cells was obtained from healthy donor samples. Here is what the overall study found, with its caveats: Twenty-nine CD8+ CDR3 sequences were found in both patients and controls but appeared to be highly expressed in patients and within the immunodominant clones of the patients. No significant difference in CD8+ Simpson's diversity was found between patients and healthy controls (P=0.060).

Genomic DNA served as template for TCR beta VDJ combination and CDR3 sequence profiling. An Illumina HiSeq 2000 was the platform used for TCR repertoire sequencing. On the study's bioinformatics: Repertoires were assessed using TRBV/TRBJ rearrangement plots, CDR3 size and DJ length profiles, and Simpson's diversity index. The most abundant DNA sequence in the deep sequencing data was taken as the immunodominant clone. CDR3 amino acid sequences were checked for sharing between subjects and were compared against published repertoires and the VDJdb database. The raw public data were reprocessed by TCRdb itself: fastp quality trimming at Q25, MiXCR clonotype calling, in-frame beta chains only. Each entry is one CDR3 protein sequence, shown with its most common DNA and genes. TCRdb, rather than the study authors, made the V and J calls. For this sample the table gives a few hundred thousand distinct CDR3 sequences, of which about 70% were detected only once. 3.5% to 4.5% of the sample lies in the top ten.

At the junction V is shortened by 5 bases and J by 1 base, with 12 bases in between. The CDR3 measures 14 amino acids from cysteine to phenylalanine. The read is trimmed to its CDR3 DNA, 42 bases read in frame from base 1. Sequences SGHAT (CDR1) and FQNNGV (CDR2) are obtained from the germline V gene. This clonotype was recorded at least ten times. The antigen it recognizes is unknown. It has no much larger one-base neighbor in the sample; base qualities were not kept. TCR repertoires of sorted CD4+ and CD8+ blood T cells from severe aplastic anemia patients and healthy subjects were deep-sequenced in the study. Ficoll-Paque density gradient centrifugation was used to isolate peripheral blood mononuclear cells. Before DNA extraction, CD4+ and CD8+ T cells were sorted by FACS or by magnetic beads.

The chain is made from TRBV11-2 and TRBJ2-7; matching of 5 bases hints at TRBD2 as the D gene. This clonotype was sampled from a human donor in good health, serving as a control. The sequenced sample consisted of sorted CD4+, CD8+, or CD8+CD57+ T cells (not recorded which) from PBMCs. CDR3 protein: CASSPLRGSYEQYF. Read as DNA, the sequence is TGTGCCAGCAGCCCGCTCCGCGGGTCCTACGAGCAGTACTTC. Supplemented by the reference TRBV11-2 and TRBJ2-7 proteins around the CDR3, the complete variable domain is EAGVAQSPRYKIIEKRQSVAFWCNPISGHATLYWYQQILGQGPKLLIQFQNNGVVDDSQLPKDRFSAERLKGVDSTLKIQPAKLEDSAVYLCASSPLRGSYEQYFGPGTRLTVT.